These 32 T cell receptor beta chains originate from one sample sequenced in a study of cytomegalovirus exposure and HLA in healthy donors. A multiplex PCR was run with 60 Vbeta primers and 13 Jbeta primers. Profiling relied on immunoSEQ multiplex PCR, and the TCRdb table lists in-frame clones only, not all of them. The data show fewer than 200,000 clones, with 65% to 70% seen just once and just under 4.5% held by the top ten. Sequencing was carried out using PBMCs. The receptors come from a woman aged 18-30 years in good health and CMV-seropositive.

The chain carries TRBV30 and TRBJ1-4, with 11 bases lining up with TRBD1. CDR1 and CDR2 from the germline V gene are GTSNPN and SVGIG (reference sequence). The CDR3 loop spans 15 amino acids. V shed 0 bases, J shed 6 bases, and the junction held 3 bases outside the gene matches. CDR3 nucleotide sequence: TGTGCCTGGAGTGTACTGGGACAGGGGGATGAAAAACTGTTTTTT. This sequence encodes CAWSVLGQGDEKLFF.

This clone appeared a few times. This chain links TRBV7-9 with TRBJ2-3; TRBD1 agrees at 8 bases. Trimming at V came to 5 bases and at J to 11 bases, leaving 6 bases not matched to a gene. Germline V CDR1 and CDR2: SEHNR, FQNEAQ (reference sequence). This CDR3 is 12 amino acids long. The CDR3 sequence is CASSQQGDGQYF. CDR3 DNA: TGTGCCAGCAGCCAACAGGGGGACGGGCAGTATTTT.

This clone was counted a few times. The chain links TRBV5-1 to TRBJ2-7; TRBD2 agrees at 8 bases. The CDR3 loop spans 13 amino acids. Germline lookup yields CDR1 SGHRS and CDR2 YFSETQ. With V trimmed by 3 bases and J by 4 bases, 3 bases remained unmatched. The CDR3 loop reads CASSSERGYEQYF. Here the CDR3 DNA reads TGCGCCAGCAGCTCCGAGCGGGGGTACGAGCAGTACTTC.

This clone was detected only a few times. This rearrangement joins TRBV6-4 to TRBJ1-1, with D hard to call. Germline values: CDR1 MRHNA, CDR2 SNTAGT. The CDR3 is made up of 8 amino acids. The V gene lost 7 bases and the J gene lost 10 bases, with 4 bases spanning the gap. The CDR3 is CASIIAFF. The DNA of the CDR3 is TGTGCCAGCATTATAGCTTTCTTT.

The rearrangement uses TRBV4-3 and TRBJ1-1, with D possibly being TRBD1 (5 bases). Germline V gene lookup returns CDR1 LGHNA and CDR2 YSLEER. This CDR3 is built from 16 residues. With 0 bases removed from V and 5 bases from J, the gap between germline ends came to 16 bases. The CDR3 spells CASSQDRIGRGTEAFF. The CDR3 nucleotides read TGCGCCAGCAGCCAAGATCGGATAGGGAGGGGTACTGAAGCTTTCTTT.

The DNA of the CDR3 is TGTGCCTGGAGTAAGGGACTAGCGGTCAATGAGCAGTTCTTC. It codes for CAWSKGLAVNEQFF. V is TRBV30 and J is TRBJ2-1, with TRBD2 matching over 11 bases. Germline CDR1 and CDR2: GTSNPN and SVGIG (reference sequence). V shed 2 bases, J shed 6 bases, and the junction held 3 bases outside the gene matches. The length of the CDR3 is 14 residues.

The rearrangement joins TRBV28 to TRBJ2-7; 11 bases line up with TRBD1. After removal of 5 bases from V and 4 bases from J, the junction contained 4 bases not matched to a gene. Germline loops: CDR1 MDHEN, CDR2 SYDVKM. The CDR3 runs to 14 residues. In DNA, the CDR3 is TGTGCCAGCAGTACGGGACAGGGGGTGTACGAGCAGTACTTC. Translation: CASSTGQGVYEQYF. Supplemented by reference TRBV28 and TRBJ2-7, the full variable domain reads DVKVTQSSRYLVKRTGEKVFLECVQDMDHENMFWYRQDPGLGLRLIYFSYDVKMKEKGDIPEGYSVSREKKERFSLILESASTNQTSMYLCASSTGQGVYEQYFGPGTRLTVT.

This clone was picked up a small number of times. The chain's CDR3 is CASSMGTGRYEKLFF. For the CDR3, the DNA is TGTGCCAGCAGCATGGGGACAGGGCGATACGAAAAACTGTTTTTT. The V call is TRBV7-6, the J call TRBJ1-4, with 9 bases matching TRBD1. The CDR3 runs to 15 residues. Germline assignment: CDR1 SGHVS and CDR2 FNYEAQ. The ends lost 5 bases at V and 8 bases at J; junction bases unmatched: 9. Supplemented by reference TRBV7-6 and TRBJ1-4, the full variable domain reads GAGVSQSPRYKVTKRGQDVALRCDPISGHVSLYWYRQALGQGPEFLTYFNYEAQQDKSGLPNDRFSAERPEGSISTLTIQRTEQRDSAMYRCASSMGTGRYEKLFFGSGTQLSVL.

This chain links TRBV2 with TRBJ1-2, with 9 bases fitting TRBD1. The V gene end was trimmed by 5 bases and the J gene end by 7 bases; junction bases not matched to a gene: 8. Germline loops: CDR1 SNHLY, CDR2 FYNNEI. This CDR3 has 14 residues. The CDR3 here is CASSIKQGAFGYTF. CDR3 nucleotide sequence: TGTGCCAGCAGTATTAAACAGGGGGCGTTTGGCTACACCTTC.

This clone showed up just once. V is TRBV18 and J is TRBJ2-3; D is perhaps TRBD1 (5 bases). CDR3 length equals 15 residues. With 4 bases removed from V and 1 base from J, the gap between germline ends came to 12 bases. From germline, CDR1 is KGHSH and CDR2 LQKENI. For the CDR3, the DNA is TGTGCCAGCTCACGATCCACAGGAGGCACAGATACGCAGTATTTT. Its translation is CASSRSTGGTDTQYF.

V is TRBV4-1 and J is TRBJ2-1; TRBD2 is a possible D gene (6 bases). This CDR3 comprises 17 residues. Germline-derived CDR1 and CDR2 are MGHRA and YSYEKL. Trimming left V 0 bases short and J 4 bases short, with 16 bases between. CDR3 nucleotides: TGCGCCAGCAGCCAAGATCGTCGGGACTCGCCTTACAATGAGCAGTTCTTC. This codes for CASSQDRRDSPYNEQFF.

This clone was counted between two and nine times. V gene TRBV4-3 combines with J gene TRBJ1-2, with D possibly TRBD1 on 5 matching bases. The CDR3 sequence is 16 residues long. Germline V gene sequence: CDR1 LGHNA, CDR2 YSLEER. Between the trimmed V and J ends, which lost 0 bases and 8 bases, there was a span of 19 bases. CDR3 loop: CASSQDQTRLGGGYTF. CDR3 DNA sequence: TGCGCCAGCAGCCAAGATCAAACCCGCCTGGGGGGAGGCTACACCTTC.

The chain combines TRBV14 with TRBJ1-4; 7 bases map to TRBD1. CDR3 length equals 19 residues. Trimming cost V 1 base and J 1 base; bases outside gene matches: 12. Germline V gene sequence: CDR1 SGHDN, CDR2 FVKESK. This chain's CDR3 is CASSQGPGQSGQTNEKLFF. DNA for the CDR3: TGTGCCAGCAGCCAAGGGCCGGGACAGTCTGGGCAAACTAATGAAAAACTGTTTTTT.

This clone showed up just a few times. The chain joins TRBV2 to TRBJ1-4, with TRBD1 matching over 10 bases. Germline V CDR1 and CDR2: SNHLY, FYNNEI. The CDR3 covers 17 residues. V shed 7 bases and J 4 bases; nucleotides not matched to a gene: 12. The CDR3 loop is CASNTGQGKWDNEKLFF. The CDR3 DNA reads TGTGCCAGCAATACGGGACAGGGGAAATGGGATAATGAAAAACTGTTTTTT.

The chain employs TRBV7-6 and TRBJ1-1; D is uncertain. CDR3 length: 14 amino acids. Trimming took 1 base from V and 0 from J, leaving 6 bases between them. Germline CDR1 SGHVS, CDR2 FNYEAQ. This chain's CDR3 is CASSLESMNTEAFF. The CDR3 DNA reads TGTGCCAGCAGCTTAGAGAGCATGAACACTGAAGCTTTCTTT. Based on the CDR3 plus reference TRBV7-6 and TRBJ1-1, the full variable domain is GAGVSQSPRYKVTKRGQDVALRCDPISGHVSLYWYRQALGQGPEFLTYFNYEAQQDKSGLPNDRFSAERPEGSISTLTIQRTEQRDSAMYRCASSLESMNTEAFFGQGTRLTVV.

This chain uses TRBV11-2 with TRBJ2-7; no clear D. This CDR3 has 14 amino acids. CDR1 is SGHAT, CDR2 FQNNGV, per germline. Trimming cost V 1 base and J 3 bases, with 10 bases left between them. CDR3 region: CASSLALFGYEQYF. The CDR3 bases are TGTGCCAGCAGCTTAGCCTTATTCGGCTACGAGCAGTACTTC.

The chain links TRBV29-1 to TRBJ2-5, with 8 positions matching TRBD1. Judging by the DNA end, TRBJ2-7 fits better; the J call may be wrong. The CDR3 is 13 amino acids. Germline V gene lookup returns CDR1 SQVTM and CDR2 ANQGSEA. CDR3: CSVEGTGFPEQYF. The CDR3 region has the DNA TGCAGCGTTGAAGGGACAGGGTTTCCCGAGCAGTACTTC.

The CDR3, as DNA: TGTGCCAGCAGCCCCCAGGGGCCTGCTAACTATGGCTACACCTTC. Translated, it gives CASSPQGPANYGYTF. The chain combines TRBV7-2 with TRBJ1-2; D possibly corresponds to TRBD1 (6 bases). CDR1 is SGHTA and CDR2 is FQGNSA in the germline V gene. V lost 5 bases, J lost 0 bases, and 13 bases lay in between. CDR3 length equals 15 residues.

The chain combines TRBV19 with TRBJ1-1, with D hard to call. CDR3 size: 16 residues. V was trimmed by 0 bases and J by 0 bases, leaving 11 bases between them. CDR1 is LNHDA and CDR2 is SQIVND in the germline V gene (reference sequence). CDR3 amino acids: CASSIDPSPVNTEAFF. The CDR3 DNA is TGTGCCAGTAGTATAGACCCCTCACCAGTGAACACTGAAGCTTTCTTT.

The rearrangement links TRBV27 to TRBJ1-5; D possibly corresponds to TRBD1 (6 bases). The CDR3 covers 15 residues. Trimming shortened V by 6 bases and J by 7 bases, and 19 bases separated the two germline ends. From germline, CDR1 is MNHEY and CDR2 SMNVEV (reference sequence). CDR3 region: CASRIGGKSPQPQHF. The CDR3 DNA follows: TGTGCCAGCAGGATAGGGGGAAAAAGTCCCCAGCCCCAGCATTTT.

The V call is TRBV7-2, the J call TRBJ2-1, with unresolved D. The germline gives CDR1 SGHTA, CDR2 FQGNSA. The CDR3 spans 15 residues. Trimming removed 0 bases at V and 0 bases at J, with 6 bases between. Here the CDR3 DNA reads TGTGCCAGCAGCTTAGCGGCTAGCTCCTACAATGAGCAGTTCTTC. It specifies CASSLAASSYNEQFF.

A note on this clone: A junction end diverges from the germline sequence, so it may reflect a read error. The V call is TRBV27, the J call TRBJ2-4; D gene uncertain. Germline V gene sequence: CDR1 MNHEY, CDR2 SMNVEV (reference sequence). The CDR3 is made up of 13 amino acids. The CDR3 region is CASSLSEENIQYF. CDR3 bases: TGTGCCAGCAGTCTATCAGAGGAAAACATTCAGTACTTC.

This clone was detected only a few times. The CDR3 loop reads CASSLRTGTGVGDEQFF. Written as DNA, the CDR3 is TGTGCCAGCAGTTTAAGAACCGGGACAGGGGTGGGCGATGAGCAGTTCTTC. The chain links TRBV5-6 to TRBJ2-1; 10 bases are a match to TRBD1. V gave up 5 bases and J gave up 8 bases; unmatched junction bases: 16. The CDR3 is 17 residues long. Germline CDR1 and CDR2: SGHDT and YYEEEE. The full variable domain, its missing parts supplied by reference TRBV5-6 and TRBJ2-1, is DAGVTQSPTHLIKTRGQQVTLRCSPKSGHDTVSWYQQALGQGPQFIFQYYEEEERQRGNFPDRFSGHQFPNYSSELNVNALLLGDSALYLCASSLRTGTGVGDEQFFGPGTRLTVL.

In DNA, the CDR3 is TGTGCCAGCAGCTCGGGGACAGGGGGGACTGAAGCTTTCTTT. Translating gives CASSSGTGGTEAFF. The J gene is TRBJ1-1, the V gene TRBV5-4; 11 bases agree with TRBD1. Germline CDR1 and CDR2: SGHNT and YYREEE (reference sequence). The trim removed 3 bases at V and 5 bases at J, leaving 3 bases unmatched. The CDR3 covers 14 residues.

The chain employs TRBV12-5 and TRBJ2-2; D is ambiguous. V lost 0 bases, J lost 7 bases, and 9 bases lay in between. The germline V gene has CDR1 LGHNT and CDR2 FRNRAP. CDR3 length: 14 residues. CDR3 in amino acids: CASGLVLPFGELFF. For the CDR3, the DNA is TGTGCTAGTGGTTTGGTACTTCCTTTCGGGGAGCTGTTTTTT.

The gene calls are TRBV28 and TRBJ2-7, with 7 nucleotides matching TRBD2. The CDR3 length is 14 residues. Unmatched junction bases numbered 5, after V lost 5 bases and J lost 1 base. Per the germline V gene, CDR1 is MDHEN and CDR2 is SYDVKM. The CDR3 nucleotides are TGTGCCAGCAGTGTAGCGGGTCCTTCCTACGAGCAGTACTTC. It is translated as CASSVAGPSYEQYF. Drawing the rest from reference TRBV28 and TRBJ2-7, the complete variable domain is DVKVTQSSRYLVKRTGEKVFLECVQDMDHENMFWYRQDPGLGLRLIYFSYDVKMKEKGDIPEGYSVSREKKERFSLILESASTNQTSMYLCASSVAGPSYEQYFGPGTRLTVT.

This chain links TRBV6-5 with TRBJ1-1, with no clear D. CDR1 is MNHEY and CDR2 is SVGAGI in the germline V gene. The CDR3 length is 16 residues. Deletions cut 0 bases from V and 2 bases from J, with 13 bases between. The CDR3 nucleotides read TGTGCCAGCAGTTACTCCCCTGATTTGACTAACACTGAAGCTTTCTTT. It encodes CASSYSPDLTNTEAFF.

The gene calls are TRBV6-6 and TRBJ1-5, with D unresolved. Germline V gene lookup returns CDR1 MNHNY and CDR2 SVGAGI (reference sequence). The CDR3 sequence is 13 residues long. With 2 bases removed from V and 9 bases from J, the gap between germline ends came to 11 bases. The CDR3 here is CASSYPRKPPQHF. The CDR3 coding sequence is TGTGCCAGCAGTTACCCGCGAAAACCGCCCCAGCATTTT.

V and J are TRBV7-2 and TRBJ2-1, with D possibly TRBD2 on 6 matching bases. In germline, CDR1 is SGHTA, CDR2 FQGNSA. Between the trimmed V and J ends, which lost 1 base and 2 bases, there was a span of 12 bases. The CDR3 is 16 amino acids. The CDR3 loop reads CASSLVAGSAYNEQFF. The CDR3 DNA reads TGTGCCAGCAGCTTAGTCGCGGGGTCCGCCTACAATGAGCAGTTCTTC.

This clone was found a few times. This chain connects TRBV19 to TRBJ1-2, with a weak D call TRBD1 (5 bases). The CDR3 totals 12 residues. Germline loops: CDR1 LNHDA, CDR2 SQIVND (reference sequence). The V end was cut by 2 bases, the J end by 7 bases, with 8 bases between. CDR3 sequence (DNA): TGTGCCAGTAGTATACGACAGCTTGGCTACACCTTC. This gives the protein CASSIRQLGYTF.

The gene calls are TRBV18 and TRBJ2-7, with 7 bases that match TRBD1. Germline V lookup: CDR1 KGHSH, CDR2 LQKENI. The CDR3 is 14 residues long. The J segment lost 1 base and the V segment lost 3 bases, leaving 3 bases of the junction unmatched. The CDR3 DNA is TGTGCCAGCTCACCCCCGACAGGGTCCTACGAGCAGTACTTC. Protein: CASSPPTGSYEQYF.

J is TRBJ2-2 and V is TRBV7-6, with TRBD2 matching over 10 bases. Germline V gene lookup returns CDR1 SGHVS and CDR2 FNYEAQ. V lost 3 bases to trimming and J lost 3 bases; unmatched junction nucleotides: 4. This CDR3 spans 16 amino acids. The CDR3 sequence: CASSLLAGEYTGELFF. CDR3 nucleotide sequence: TGTGCCAGCAGCTTGCTAGCGGGAGAATACACCGGGGAGCTGTTTTTT.